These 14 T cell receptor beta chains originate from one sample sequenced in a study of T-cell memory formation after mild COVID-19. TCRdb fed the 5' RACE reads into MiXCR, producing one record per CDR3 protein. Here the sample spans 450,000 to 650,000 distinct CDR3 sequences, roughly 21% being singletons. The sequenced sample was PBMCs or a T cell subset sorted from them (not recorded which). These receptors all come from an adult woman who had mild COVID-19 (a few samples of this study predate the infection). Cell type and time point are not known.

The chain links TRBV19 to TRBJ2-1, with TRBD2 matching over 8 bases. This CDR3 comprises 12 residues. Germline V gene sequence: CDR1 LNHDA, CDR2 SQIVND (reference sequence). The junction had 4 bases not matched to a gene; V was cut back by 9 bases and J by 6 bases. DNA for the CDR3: TGTGCCAGCGGGACTAGGAGCAATGAGCAGTTCTTC. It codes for CASGTRSNEQFF.

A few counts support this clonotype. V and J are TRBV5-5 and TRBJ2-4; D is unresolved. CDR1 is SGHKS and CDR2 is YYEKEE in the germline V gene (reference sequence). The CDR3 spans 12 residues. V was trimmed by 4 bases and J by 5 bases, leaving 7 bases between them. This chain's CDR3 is CASSPGENIQYF. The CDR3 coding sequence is TGTGCCAGCAGCCCGGGTGAAAACATTCAGTACTTC.

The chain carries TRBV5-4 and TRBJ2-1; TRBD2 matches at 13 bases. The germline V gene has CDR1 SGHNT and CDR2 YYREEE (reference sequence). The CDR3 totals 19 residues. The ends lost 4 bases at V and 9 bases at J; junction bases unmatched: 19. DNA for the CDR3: TGTGCCAGCAGCACCCAAAAACTAGCGGGAGGGCCCAAGAACGTTGAGCAGTTCTTC. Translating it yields CASSTQKLAGGPKNVEQFF.

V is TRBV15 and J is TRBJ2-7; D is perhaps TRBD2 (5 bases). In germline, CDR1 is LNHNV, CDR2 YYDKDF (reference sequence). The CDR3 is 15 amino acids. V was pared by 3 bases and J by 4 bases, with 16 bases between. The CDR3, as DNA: TGTGCCACCAGCAGGGAGCCCCCGGGGAGTTACGAGCAGTACTTC. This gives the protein CATSREPPGSYEQYF.

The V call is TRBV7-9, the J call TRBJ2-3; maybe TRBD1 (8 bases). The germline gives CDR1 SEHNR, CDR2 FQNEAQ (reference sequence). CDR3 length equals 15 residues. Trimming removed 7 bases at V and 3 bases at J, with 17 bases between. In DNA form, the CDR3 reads TGTGCCAGCATACAGGGGGGGAGAGAGACAGATACGCAGTATTTT. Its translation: CASIQGGRETDTQYF. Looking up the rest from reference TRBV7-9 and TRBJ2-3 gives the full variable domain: DTGVSQNPRHKITKRGQNVTFRCDPISEHNRLYWYRQTLGQGPEFLTYFQNEAQLEKSRLLSDRFSAERPKGSFSTLEIQRTEQGDSAMYLCASIQGGRETDTQYFGPGTRLTVL.

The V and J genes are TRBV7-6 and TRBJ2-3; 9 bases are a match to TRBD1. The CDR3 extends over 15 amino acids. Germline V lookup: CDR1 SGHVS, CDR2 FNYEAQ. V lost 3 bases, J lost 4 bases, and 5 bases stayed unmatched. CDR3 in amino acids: CASSLDYRGPDTQYF. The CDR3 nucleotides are TGTGCCAGCAGCTTGGATTACAGGGGGCCAGATACGCAGTATTTT.

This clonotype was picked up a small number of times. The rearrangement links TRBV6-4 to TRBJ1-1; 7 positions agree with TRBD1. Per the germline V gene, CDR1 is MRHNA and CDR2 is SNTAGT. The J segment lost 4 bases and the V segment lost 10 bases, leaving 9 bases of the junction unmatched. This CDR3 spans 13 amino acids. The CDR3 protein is CATLVDRVTEAFF. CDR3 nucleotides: TGTGCCACCCTTGTCGACAGGGTCACTGAAGCTTTCTTT.

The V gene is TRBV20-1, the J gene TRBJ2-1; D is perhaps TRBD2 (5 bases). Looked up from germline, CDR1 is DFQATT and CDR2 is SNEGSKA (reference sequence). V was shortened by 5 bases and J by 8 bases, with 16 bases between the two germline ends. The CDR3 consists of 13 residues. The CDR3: CSAPRDLSYEQFF. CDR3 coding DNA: TGCAGTGCTCCTCGGGATCTCAGCTATGAGCAGTTCTTC.

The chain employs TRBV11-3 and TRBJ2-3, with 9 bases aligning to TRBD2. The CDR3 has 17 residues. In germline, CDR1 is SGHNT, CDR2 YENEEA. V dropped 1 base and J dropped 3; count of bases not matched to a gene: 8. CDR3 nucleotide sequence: TGTGCCAGCAGCTTAGGGACAGCGGGGGGAAGAACAGATACGCAGTATTTT. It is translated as CASSLGTAGGRTDTQYF. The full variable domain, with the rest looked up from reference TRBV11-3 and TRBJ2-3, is EAGVVQSPRYKIIEKKQPVAFWCNPISGHNTLYWYLQNLGQGPELLIRYENEEAVDDSQLPKDRFSAERLKGVDSTLKIQPAELGDSAVYLCASSLGTAGGRTDTQYFGPGTRLTVL.

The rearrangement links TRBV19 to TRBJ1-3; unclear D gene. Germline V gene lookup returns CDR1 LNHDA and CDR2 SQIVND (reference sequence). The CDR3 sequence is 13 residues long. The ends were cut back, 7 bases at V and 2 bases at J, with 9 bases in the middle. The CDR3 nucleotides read TGTGCCAGTACCCATCGGCCTGGAAACACCATATATTTT. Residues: CASTHRPGNTIYF.

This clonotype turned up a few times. The CDR3 DNA sequence: TGCGCCAGCAGCTCCGGGACATCAAGTTTGGAGACCCAGTACTTC. It translates to CASSSGTSSLETQYF. The chain has TRBV5-1 and TRBJ2-5; D is possibly TRBD1 (6 bases). CDR3 size: 15 residues. The V gene's germline CDR1 is SGHRS and CDR2 YFSETQ. V lost 3 bases, J lost 5 bases, and 17 bases lay in between.

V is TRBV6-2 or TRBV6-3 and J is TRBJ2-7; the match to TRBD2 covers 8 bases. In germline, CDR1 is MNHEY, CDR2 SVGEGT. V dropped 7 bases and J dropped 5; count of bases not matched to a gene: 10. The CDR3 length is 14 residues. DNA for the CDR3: TGTGCCAGCATCAATAGCGGGATCGTAAACGAGCAGTACTTC. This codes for CASINSGIVNEQYF.

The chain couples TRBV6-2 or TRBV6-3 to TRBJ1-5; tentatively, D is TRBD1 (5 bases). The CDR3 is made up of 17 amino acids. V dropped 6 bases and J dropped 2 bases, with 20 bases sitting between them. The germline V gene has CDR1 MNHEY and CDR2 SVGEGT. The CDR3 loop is CASSGVGEGYRNQPQHF. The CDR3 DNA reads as TGTGCCAGCAGCGGGGTTGGGGAGGGGTACCGCAATCAGCCCCAGCATTTT.

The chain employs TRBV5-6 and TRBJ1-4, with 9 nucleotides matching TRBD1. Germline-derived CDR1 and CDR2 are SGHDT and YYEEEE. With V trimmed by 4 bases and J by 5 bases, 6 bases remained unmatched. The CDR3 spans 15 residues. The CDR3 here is CASSITGTGNEKLFF. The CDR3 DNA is TGTGCCAGCAGCATCACCGGGACAGGGAATGAAAAACTGTTTTTT.